The present TCR beta chain was sequenced within a study of vaccination and CD4 T cells after COVID-19. Study-wide context: Of the convalescent patients, who were SARS-CoV-2 positive by nasal swab PCR, fewer than ten had mild and one severe disease. Stimulation of the cells used overlapping spike peptide pools from SARS-CoV-2 and from the common cold coronaviruses HCoV-NL63, HCoV-OC43 and HCoV-229E.

The Oncomine TCR Beta short-read assay sequenced DNA from cultured CD4+ T cells. Each CDR3 protein is one row after TCRdb ran MiXCR on the PCR reads. This table holds about 17,000 distinct CDR3 sequences, almost 40% found once. Between the trimmed V and J ends, which lost 3 bases and 2 bases, there was a span of 14 bases. The CDR3 runs 15 residues. Germline V gene sequence: CDR1 MNHEY, CDR2 SMNVEV (reference sequence). In regard to this clonotype: The target antigen is unknown.

Described treatment: approximately 11-day PBMC culture with coronavirus spike peptide pools or control peptides (ViraFEST assay). ViraFEST sequenced TCRs after peptide-pool expansion of antigen-specific T cells. Once cultured around nine days, CD4+ T cells underwent isolation by negative selection. The TCR comes from a human donor who had recovered from COVID-19. The V call is TRBV27, the J call TRBJ2-7; no reliable D call. Material: CD4+ T cells from blood, cultured in vitro. The CDR3 nucleotides are TGTGCCAGCAGTTTTGTGTGTGAATTAACCTACGAGCAGTACTTC. This gives the protein CASSFVCELTYEQYF.